This T cell receptor (beta chain) was identified in a study of blood T cell repertoires in COVID-19. As for the study in general: Specimens from acute and convalescent COVID-19 originated in the United States, Italy and Spain. The analysed material was cDNA or gDNA that came from T cells, B-cell-depleted T cells, or PBMCs.

This CDR3 has 13 amino acids. V was clipped by 0 bases and J by 7 bases; unmatched bases: 3. Germline CDR1 and CDR2: SGHRS and YFSETQ. Under the authors' procedure: Quantification of nucleated cells was approximated via reference gene primer amplification. Profiled with immunoSEQ multiplex PCR; TCRdb holds only in-frame clones, not every one. The DNA gave D and trimming, while V, J and clone size come from that table. The sample holds tens of thousands of clones, approximately 85% seen once. This chain connects TRBV5-1 to TRBJ2-5; TRBD2 aligns across 7 bases. This TCR was sampled from a human donor in a cohort sampled during active COVID-19. The sequenced material came from peripheral blood. This CDR3 is CASSLAGGGTQYF. The CDR3 region has the DNA TGCGCCAGCAGCTTGGCCGGCGGGGGGACCCAGTACTTC.